This T cell receptor beta chain derives from a study of T cell changes during pregnancy in multiple sclerosis. Clones were read by immunoSEQ multiplex PCR, and TCRdb kept only the in-frame ones, dropping some. This sample yields fewer than 50,000 clones, of which 90% to 95% are seen a single time; 7.5% to 10% belongs to the top ten. Trimming removed 2 bases from V and 2 bases from J; junction bases left unmatched: 2. This CDR3 is 15 amino acids long. Germline assignment: CDR1 PRHDT and CDR2 FYEKMQ (reference sequence). The chain has TRBV13 and TRBJ2-7; 11 bases align to TRBD2. The input for sequencing was CD8+ T cells from peripheral blood mononuclear cells, taken in the third trimester of pregnancy. This TCR was recovered from a female donor with multiple sclerosis, enrolled in a pregnancy study. DNA of the CDR3: TGTGCCAGCAGCTTATCTAGCGGGAGGCCCTACGAGCAGTACTTC. Its protein is CASSLSSGRPYEQYF.